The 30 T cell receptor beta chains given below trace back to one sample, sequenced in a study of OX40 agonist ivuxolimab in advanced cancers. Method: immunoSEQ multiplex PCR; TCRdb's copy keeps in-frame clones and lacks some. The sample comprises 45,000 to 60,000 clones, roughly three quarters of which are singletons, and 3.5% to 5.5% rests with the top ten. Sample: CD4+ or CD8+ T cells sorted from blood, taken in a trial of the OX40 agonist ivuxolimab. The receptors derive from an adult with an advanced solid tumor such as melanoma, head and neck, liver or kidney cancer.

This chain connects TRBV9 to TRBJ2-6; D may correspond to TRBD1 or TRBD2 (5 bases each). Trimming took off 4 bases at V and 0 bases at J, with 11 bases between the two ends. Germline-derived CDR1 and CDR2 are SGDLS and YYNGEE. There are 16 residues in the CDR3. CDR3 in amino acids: CASSPGLSSGANVLTF. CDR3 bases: TGTGCCAGCAGCCCGGGGCTGTCCTCTGGGGCCAACGTCCTGACTTTC.

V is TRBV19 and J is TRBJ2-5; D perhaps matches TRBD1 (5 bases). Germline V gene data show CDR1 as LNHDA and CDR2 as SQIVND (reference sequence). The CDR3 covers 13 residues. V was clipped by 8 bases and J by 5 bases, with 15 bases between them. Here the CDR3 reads CASSRVPLETQYF. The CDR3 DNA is TGTGCCAGTTCCAGGGTCCCTTTGGAGACCCAGTACTTC.

CDR3 protein: CASSWGWVSTEAFF. In DNA, the CDR3 is TGTGCCAGCAGCTGGGGATGGGTCTCCACTGAAGCTTTCTTT. The chain couples TRBV5-6 to TRBJ1-1; D is uncertain. The germline CDR1 and CDR2 sequences are SGHDT and YYEEEE. This CDR3 has 14 residues. V was cut by 3 bases and J by 4 bases, with 13 bases left in between.

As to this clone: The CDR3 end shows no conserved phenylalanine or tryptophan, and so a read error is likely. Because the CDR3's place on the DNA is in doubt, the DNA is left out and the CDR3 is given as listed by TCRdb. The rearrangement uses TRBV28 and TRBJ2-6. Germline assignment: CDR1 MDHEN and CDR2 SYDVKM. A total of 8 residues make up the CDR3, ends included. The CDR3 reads CASRSGTV.

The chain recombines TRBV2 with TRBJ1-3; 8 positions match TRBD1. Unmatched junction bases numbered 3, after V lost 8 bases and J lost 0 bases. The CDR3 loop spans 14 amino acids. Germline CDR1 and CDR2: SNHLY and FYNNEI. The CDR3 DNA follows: TGTGCCAGCGGAGACAGGGGCTCTGGAAACACCATATATTTT. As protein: CASGDRGSGNTIYF. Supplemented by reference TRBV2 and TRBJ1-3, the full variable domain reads EPEVTQTPSHQVTQMGQEVILRCVPISNHLYFYWYRQILGQKVEFLVSFYNNEISEKSEIFDDQFSVERPDGSNFTLKIRSTKLEDSAMYFCASGDRGSGNTIYFGEGSWLTVV.

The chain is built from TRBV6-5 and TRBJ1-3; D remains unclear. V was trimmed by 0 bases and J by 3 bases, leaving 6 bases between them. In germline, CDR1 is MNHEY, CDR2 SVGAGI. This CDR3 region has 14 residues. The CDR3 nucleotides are TGTGCCAGCAGTTACTCGGGAAATGGAAACACCATATATTTT. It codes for CASSYSGNGNTIYF.

CDR3 protein: CASSLDSPYGYTF. The DNA for the CDR3 is TGTGCCAGCAGTCTTGACAGCCCCTATGGCTACACCTTC. This chain uses TRBV7-2 with TRBJ1-2, with D perhaps matching TRBD1 (5 bases). Germline CDR1 is SGHTA and CDR2 is FQGNSA. This CDR3 region has 13 residues. Trimming took off 6 bases at V and 4 bases at J, with 12 bases between the two ends.

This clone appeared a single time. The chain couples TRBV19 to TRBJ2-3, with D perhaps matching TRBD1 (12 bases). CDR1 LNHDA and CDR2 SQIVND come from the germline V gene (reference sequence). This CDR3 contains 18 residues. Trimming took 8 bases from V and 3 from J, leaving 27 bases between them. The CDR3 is CASRDRGHTSGSTDTQYF. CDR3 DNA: TGTGCCAGTCGGGACAGGGGGCACACTAGCGGGAGTACAGATACGCAGTATTTT.

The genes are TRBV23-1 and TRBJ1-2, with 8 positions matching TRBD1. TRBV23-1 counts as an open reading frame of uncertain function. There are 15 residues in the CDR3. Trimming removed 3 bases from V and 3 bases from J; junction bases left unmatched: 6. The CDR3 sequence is CASSHGRGLYYGYTF. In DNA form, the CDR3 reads TGCGCCAGCAGTCACGGCAGGGGGCTTTACTATGGCTACACCTTC.

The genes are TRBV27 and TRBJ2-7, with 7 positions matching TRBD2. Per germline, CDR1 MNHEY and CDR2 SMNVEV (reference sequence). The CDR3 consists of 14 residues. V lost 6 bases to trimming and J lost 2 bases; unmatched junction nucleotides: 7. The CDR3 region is CASSPLGTTYEQYF. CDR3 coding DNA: TGTGCCAGCAGCCCTCTGGGGACTACCTACGAGCAGTACTTC.

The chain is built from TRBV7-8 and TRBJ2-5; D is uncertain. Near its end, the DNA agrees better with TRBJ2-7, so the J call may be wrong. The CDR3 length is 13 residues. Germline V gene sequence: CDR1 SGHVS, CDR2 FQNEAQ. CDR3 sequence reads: CASSLEVRYEQYF. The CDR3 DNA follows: TGTGCCAGCAGCTTAGAGGTGCGGTACGAGCAGTACTTC.

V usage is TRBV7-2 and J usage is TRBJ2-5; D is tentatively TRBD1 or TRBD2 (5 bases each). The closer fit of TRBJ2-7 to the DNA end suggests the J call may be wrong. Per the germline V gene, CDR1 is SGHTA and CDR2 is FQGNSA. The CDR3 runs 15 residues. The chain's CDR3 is CASSLVGDGPYEQYF. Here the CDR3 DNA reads TGTGCCAGCAGCTTAGTAGGGGACGGACCTTACGAGCAGTACTTC.

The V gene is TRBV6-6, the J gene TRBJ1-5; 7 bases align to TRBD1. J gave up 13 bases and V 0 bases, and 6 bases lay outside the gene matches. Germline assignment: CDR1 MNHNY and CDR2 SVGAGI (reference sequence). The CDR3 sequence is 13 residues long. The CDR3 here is CASSYSIGTDQHF. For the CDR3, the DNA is TGTGCCAGCAGTTACTCGATTGGGACAGATCAGCATTTT.

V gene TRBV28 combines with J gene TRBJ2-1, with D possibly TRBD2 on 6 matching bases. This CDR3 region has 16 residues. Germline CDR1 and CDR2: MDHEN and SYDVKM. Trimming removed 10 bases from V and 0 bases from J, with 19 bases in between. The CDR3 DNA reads TGTGCCACGAAGTCACCACTAGCTTCCTCCTACAATGAGCAGTTCTTC. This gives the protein CATKSPLASSYNEQFF.

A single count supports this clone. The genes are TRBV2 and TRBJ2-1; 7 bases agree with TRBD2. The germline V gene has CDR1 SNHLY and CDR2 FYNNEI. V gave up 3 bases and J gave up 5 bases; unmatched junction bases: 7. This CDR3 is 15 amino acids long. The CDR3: CASSDSSRGDNEQFF. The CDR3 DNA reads TGTGCCAGCAGTGATAGCTCACGGGGGGACAATGAGCAGTTCTTC.

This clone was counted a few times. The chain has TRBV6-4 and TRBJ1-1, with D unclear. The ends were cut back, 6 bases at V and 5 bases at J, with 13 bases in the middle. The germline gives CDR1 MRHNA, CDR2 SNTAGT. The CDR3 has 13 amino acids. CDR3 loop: CASSEDGGTEAFF. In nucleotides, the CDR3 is TGTGCCAGCAGCGAGGACGGAGGGACTGAAGCTTTCTTT.

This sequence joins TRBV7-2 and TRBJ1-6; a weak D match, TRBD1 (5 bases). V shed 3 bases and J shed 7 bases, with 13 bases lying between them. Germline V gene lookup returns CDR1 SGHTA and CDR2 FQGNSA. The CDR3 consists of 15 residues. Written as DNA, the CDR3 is TGTGCCAGCAGCTTTGGAGGGGACGGGAATTCACCCCTCCACTTT. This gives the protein CASSFGGDGNSPLHF.

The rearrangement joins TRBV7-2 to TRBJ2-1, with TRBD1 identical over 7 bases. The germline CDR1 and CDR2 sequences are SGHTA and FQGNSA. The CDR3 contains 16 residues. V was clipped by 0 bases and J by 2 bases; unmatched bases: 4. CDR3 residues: CASSLAGTETYNEQFF. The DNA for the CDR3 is TGTGCCAGCAGCTTAGCGGGGACAGAGACCTACAATGAGCAGTTCTTC.

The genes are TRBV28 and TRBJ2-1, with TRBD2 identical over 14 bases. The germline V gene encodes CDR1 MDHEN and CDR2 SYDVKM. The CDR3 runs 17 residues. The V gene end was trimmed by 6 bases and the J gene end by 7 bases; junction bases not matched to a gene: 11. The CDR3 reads CASSRRLAGGPRNEQFF. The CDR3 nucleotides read TGTGCCAGCAGCCGACGACTAGCGGGAGGGCCAAGGAATGAGCAGTTCTTC.

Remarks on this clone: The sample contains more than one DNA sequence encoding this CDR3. The chain's CDR3 is CASSSRTGPNSGNTIYF. The CDR3 bases are TGTGCCAGCAGCTCGAGGACAGGGCCAAATTCTGGAAACACCATATATTTT. The chain employs TRBV7-2 and TRBJ1-3; 8 positions match TRBD1. V lost 4 bases, J lost 1 base, and 9 bases stayed unmatched. Germline assignment: CDR1 SGHTA and CDR2 FQGNSA. The CDR3 has 17 residues. Based on the CDR3 plus reference TRBV7-2 and TRBJ1-3, the full variable domain is GAGVSQSPSNKVTEKGKDVELRCDPISGHTALYWYRQSLGQGLEFLIYFQGNSAPDKSGLPSDRFSAERTGGSVSTLTIQRTQQEDSAVYLCASSSRTGPNSGNTIYFGEGSWLTVV.

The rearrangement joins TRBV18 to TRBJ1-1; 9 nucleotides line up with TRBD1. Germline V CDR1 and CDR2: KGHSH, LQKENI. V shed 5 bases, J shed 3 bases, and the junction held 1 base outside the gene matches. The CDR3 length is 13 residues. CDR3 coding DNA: TGTGCCAGCTCAACAGGGGGCCACACTGAAGCTTTCTTT. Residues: CASSTGGHTEAFF. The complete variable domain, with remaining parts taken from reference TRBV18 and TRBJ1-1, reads NAGVMQNPRHLVRRRGQEARLRCSPMKGHSHVYWYRQLPEEGLKFMVYLQKENIIDESGMPKERFSAEFPKEGPSILRIQQVVRGDSAAYFCASSTGGHTEAFFGQGTRLTVV.

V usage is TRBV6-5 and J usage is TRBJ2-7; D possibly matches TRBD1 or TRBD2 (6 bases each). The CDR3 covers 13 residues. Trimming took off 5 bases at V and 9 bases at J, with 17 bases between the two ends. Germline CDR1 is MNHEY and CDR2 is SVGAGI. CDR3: CASSPQRRGRQYF. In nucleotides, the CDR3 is TGTGCCAGCAGTCCCCAGCGGAGGGGGAGGCAGTACTTC.

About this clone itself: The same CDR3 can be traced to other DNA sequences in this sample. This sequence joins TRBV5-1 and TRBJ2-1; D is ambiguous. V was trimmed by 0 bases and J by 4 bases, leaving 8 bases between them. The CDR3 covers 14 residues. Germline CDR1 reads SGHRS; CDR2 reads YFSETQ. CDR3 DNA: TGCGCCAGCAGCTTGGGGACGTCGTACAATGAGCAGTTCTTC. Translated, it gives CASSLGTSYNEQFF.

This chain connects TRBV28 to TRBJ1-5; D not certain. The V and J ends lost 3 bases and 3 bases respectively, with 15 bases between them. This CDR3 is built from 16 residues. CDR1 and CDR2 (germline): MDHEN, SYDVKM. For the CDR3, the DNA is TGTGCCAGCAGTTTCCTTCCCCCCCGGGACAATCAGCCCCAGCATTTT. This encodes CASSFLPPRDNQPQHF.

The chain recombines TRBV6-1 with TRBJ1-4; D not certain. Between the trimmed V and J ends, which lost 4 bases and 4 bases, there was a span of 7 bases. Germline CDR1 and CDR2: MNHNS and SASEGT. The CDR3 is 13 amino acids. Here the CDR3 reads CASSGGINEKLFF. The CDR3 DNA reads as TGTGCCAGCAGTGGAGGGATTAATGAAAAACTGTTTTTT.

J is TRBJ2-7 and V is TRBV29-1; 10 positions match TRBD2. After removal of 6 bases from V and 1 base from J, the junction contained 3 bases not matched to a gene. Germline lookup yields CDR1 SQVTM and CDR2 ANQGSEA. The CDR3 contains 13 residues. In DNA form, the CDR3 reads TGCAGCGTCGGACTAGCGGAGTCCTACGAGCAGTACTTC. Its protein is CSVGLAESYEQYF.

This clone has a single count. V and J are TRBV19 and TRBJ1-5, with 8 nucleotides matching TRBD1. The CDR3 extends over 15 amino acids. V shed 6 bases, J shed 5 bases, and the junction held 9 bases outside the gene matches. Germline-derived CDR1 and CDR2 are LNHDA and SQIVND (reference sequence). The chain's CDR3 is CASSLWDRQYQPQHF. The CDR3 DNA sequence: TGTGCCAGTAGCCTCTGGGACAGGCAGTATCAGCCCCAGCATTTT.

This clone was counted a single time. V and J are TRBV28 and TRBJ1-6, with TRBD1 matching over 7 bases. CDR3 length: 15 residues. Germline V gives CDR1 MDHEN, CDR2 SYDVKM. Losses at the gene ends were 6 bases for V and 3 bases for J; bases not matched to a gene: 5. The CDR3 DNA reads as TGTGCCAGCAGCCCCGGGACAGTCTATAATTCACCCCTCCACTTT. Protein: CASSPGTVYNSPLHF.

The CDR3 DNA follows: TGTGCCAGCAGCTCAGGGGGACCAGGGGAGCTGTTTTTT. The encoded protein is CASSSGGPGELFF. The V and J genes are TRBV11-3 and TRBJ2-2; 7 bases line up with TRBD1. The CDR3 length is 13 residues. The germline V gene has CDR1 SGHNT and CDR2 YENEEA. Trimming took 4 bases from V and 8 from J; bases not matched to a gene: 4. Based on the CDR3 plus reference TRBV11-3 and TRBJ2-2, the full variable domain is EAGVVQSPRYKIIEKKQPVAFWCNPISGHNTLYWYLQNLGQGPELLIRYENEEAVDDSQLPKDRFSAERLKGVDSTLKIQPAELGDSAVYLCASSSGGPGELFFGEGSRLTVL.

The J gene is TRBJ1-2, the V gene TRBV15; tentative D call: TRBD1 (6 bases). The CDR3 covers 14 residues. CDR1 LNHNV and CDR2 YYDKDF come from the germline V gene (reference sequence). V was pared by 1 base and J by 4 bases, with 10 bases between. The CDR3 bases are TGTGCCACCAGCAGAGTTGCAGGGGCCTATGGCTACACCTTC. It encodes CATSRVAGAYGYTF.